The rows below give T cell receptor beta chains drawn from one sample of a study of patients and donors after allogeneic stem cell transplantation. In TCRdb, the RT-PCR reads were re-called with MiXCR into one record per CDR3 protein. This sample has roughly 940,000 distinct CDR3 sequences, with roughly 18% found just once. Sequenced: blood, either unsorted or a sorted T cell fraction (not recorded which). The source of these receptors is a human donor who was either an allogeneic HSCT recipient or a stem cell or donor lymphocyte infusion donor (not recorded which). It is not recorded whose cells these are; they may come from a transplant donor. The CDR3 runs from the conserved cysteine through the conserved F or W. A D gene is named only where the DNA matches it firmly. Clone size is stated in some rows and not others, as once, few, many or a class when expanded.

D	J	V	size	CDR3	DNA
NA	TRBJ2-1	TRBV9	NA	CASSVVMANNEQFF	TGTGCCAGCAGCGTAGTGATGGCGAACAATGAGCAGTTCTTC
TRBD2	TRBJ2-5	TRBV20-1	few	CSARAPWRERAQETQYF	TGCAGTGCTAGAGCTCCCTGGCGGGAGAGGGCCCAAGAGACCCAGTACTTC
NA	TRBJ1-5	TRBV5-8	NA	CASSLRVIQNSNQPQHF	TGTGCCAGCAGCTTGAGGGTGATACAGAATAGCAATCAGCCCCAGCATTTT
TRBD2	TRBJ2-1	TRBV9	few	CASSGRLAGDPTRNEQFF	TGTGCCAGCAGCGGGAGACTAGCGGGAGACCCTACTCGGAATGAGCAGTTCTTC
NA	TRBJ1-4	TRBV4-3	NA	CASSQREDSSNEKLFF	TGCGCCAGCAGCCAAAGAGAGGACAGTTCTAATGAAAAACTGTTTTTT
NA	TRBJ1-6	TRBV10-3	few	CAISPHVQGNNSPLHF	TGTGCCATCAGTCCGCACGTTCAGGGGAATAATTCACCCCTCCACTTT
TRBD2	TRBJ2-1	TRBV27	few	CASSSRATSGRTHEQFF	TGTGCCAGCAGTTCCCGGGCAACTAGCGGGAGGACCCATGAGCAGTTCTTC
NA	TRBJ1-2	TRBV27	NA	CASKGNPNYGYTF	TGTGCCAGCAAGGGCAATCCTAACTATGGCTACACCTTC
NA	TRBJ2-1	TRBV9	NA	CASSVGGGTYNEQFF	TGTGCCAGCAGCGTTGGAGGGGGCACCTACAATGAGCAGTTCTTC
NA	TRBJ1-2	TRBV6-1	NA	CASTLGRGMGANYGYTF	TGTGCCAGCACCCTCGGGCGGGGAATGGGAGCTAACTATGGCTACACCTTC
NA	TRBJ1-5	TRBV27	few	CASSYSSNQPQHF	TGTGCCAGCAGTTACAGTAGCAATCAGCCCCAGCATTTT
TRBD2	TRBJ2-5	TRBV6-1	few	CASSEEGLALKTQYF	TGTGCCAGCAGTGAAGAGGGACTAGCGTTAAAGACCCAGTACTTC
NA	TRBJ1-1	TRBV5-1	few	CASSLVRRNTEAFF	TGCGCCAGCAGCTTGGTCCGGAGGAACACTGAAGCTTTCTTT
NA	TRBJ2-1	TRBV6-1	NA	CASSPLRNDEQFF	TGTGCCAGCAGCCCTCTCCGGAATGATGAGCAGTTCTTC
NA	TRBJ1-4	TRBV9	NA	CASSLGTPGGKLFF	TGTGCCAGCAGTCTGGGGACGCCGGGAGGAAAACTGTTTTTT
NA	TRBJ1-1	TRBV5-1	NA	CASRASLDTEAFF	TGCGCCAGCAGAGCCTCGTTGGACACTGAAGCTTTCTTT
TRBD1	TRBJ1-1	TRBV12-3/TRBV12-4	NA	CASSSRTGRAEAFF	TGTGCCAGCAGTTCTAGGACAGGAAGGGCTGAAGCTTTCTTT
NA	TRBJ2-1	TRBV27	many	CASGLEPNEQFF	TGTGCCAGCGGCCTCGAACCCAATGAGCAGTTCTTC
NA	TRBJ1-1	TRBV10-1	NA	CASQGSVWTEAFF	TGCGCCAGCCAGGGGTCCGTATGGACTGAAGCTTTCTTT
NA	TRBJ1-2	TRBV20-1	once	CSASWQGNGYTF	TGCAGTGCTAGTTGGCAGGGAAATGGCTACACCTTC
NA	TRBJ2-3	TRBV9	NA	CASGGYSAGFSTDTQYF	TGTGCCAGCGGGGGCTATTCAGCGGGTTTTAGCACAGATACGCAGTATTTT
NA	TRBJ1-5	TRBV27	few	CASALTGLGGNQPQHF	TGTGCCAGCGCACTTACAGGGTTGGGGGGCAATCAGCCCCAGCATTTT
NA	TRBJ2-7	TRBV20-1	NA	CSARDPGSYEQYF	TGCAGTGCTAGAGATCCAGGCTCCTACGAGCAGTACTTC
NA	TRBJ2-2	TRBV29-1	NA	CNPFQGGATGELFF	TGCAACCCTTTTCAGGGGGGCGCCACCGGGGAGCTGTTTTTT
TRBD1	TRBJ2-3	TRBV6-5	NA	CASSYSPGQGAGDTQYF	TGTGCCAGCAGTTACTCCCCGGGACAGGGGGCAGGGGATACGCAGTATTTT
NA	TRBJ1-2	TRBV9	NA	CASSVRSGAGVNYGYTF	TGTGCCAGCAGCGTACGGTCCGGGGCAGGGGTCAACTATGGCTACACCTTC
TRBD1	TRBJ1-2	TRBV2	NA	CASTLTGVYGYTF	TGTGCCAGCACATTGACAGGGGTCTATGGCTACACCTTC
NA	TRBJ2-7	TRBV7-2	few	CASSLLAFTSYEQYF	TGTGCCAGCAGCTTGCTAGCGTTTACTTCCTACGAGCAGTACTTC
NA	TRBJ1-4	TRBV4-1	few	CASSLVRGEGEKLFF	TGCGCCAGCAGCCTAGTGAGAGGGGAAGGGGAAAAACTGTTTTTT
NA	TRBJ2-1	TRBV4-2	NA	CASSQAQPISGNEQFF	TGTGCCAGCAGCCAAGCCCAGCCTATTTCTGGCAATGAGCAGTTCTTC
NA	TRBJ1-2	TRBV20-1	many	CSASLLRGAGGYTF	TGCAGTGCGTCCCTCTTAAGGGGGGCCGGGGGCTACACCTTC
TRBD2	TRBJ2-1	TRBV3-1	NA	CASSQEASGDSNEQFF	TGTGCCAGCAGCCAAGAGGCTAGCGGGGACTCCAATGAGCAGTTCTTC
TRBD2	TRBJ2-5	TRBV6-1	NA	CASSRGTSGGQETQYF	TGTGCCAGCAGTCGAGGGACTAGCGGTGGCCAAGAGACCCAGTACTTC
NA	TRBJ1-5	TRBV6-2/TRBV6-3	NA	CASTPAGGARGQPQHF	TGTGCCAGCACTCCGGCGGGGGGCGCGAGGGGACAGCCCCAGCATTTT
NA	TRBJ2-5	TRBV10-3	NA	CAISESTQRKETQYF	TGTGCCATCAGTGAGTCGACACAGCGAAAAGAGACCCAGTACTTC
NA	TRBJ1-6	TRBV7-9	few	CASSSPFWQAGNSPLHF	TGTGCCAGCAGCTCCCCTTTTTGGCAGGCGGGGAATTCACCCCTCCACTTT
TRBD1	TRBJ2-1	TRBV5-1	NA	CASSWTGTAYNEQFF	TGCGCCAGCAGCTGGACCGGGACAGCCTACAATGAGCAGTTCTTC
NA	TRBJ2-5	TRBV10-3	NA	CAIAAVRGGGEETQYF	TGTGCCATCGCGGCGGTGCGGGGCGGAGGGGAAGAGACCCAGTACTTC
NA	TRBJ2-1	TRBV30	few	CAWSVQGGARQFF	TGTGCCTGGAGTGTACAAGGGGGGGCTCGTCAGTTCTTC
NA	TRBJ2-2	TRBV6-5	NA	CASSYPPGTVNTGELFF	TGTGCCAGCAGTTACCCTCCAGGGACCGTGAACACCGGGGAGCTGTTTTTT
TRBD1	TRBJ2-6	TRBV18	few	CASSAGTGNSGANVLTF	TGTGCCAGCTCGGCCGGGACAGGGAACTCTGGGGCCAACGTCCTGACTTTC
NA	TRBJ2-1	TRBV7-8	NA	CASSFYAGTRDNEQFF	TGTGCCAGCAGCTTTTATGCGGGAACCAGGGACAATGAGCAGTTCTTC
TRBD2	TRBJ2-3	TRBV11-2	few	CASSFRTRSTDTQYF	TGTGCCAGCAGCTTTAGGACTAGAAGCACAGATACGCAGTATTTT
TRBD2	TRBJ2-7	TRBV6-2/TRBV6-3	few	CASSYRTSGAFSYEQYF	TGTGCCAGCAGTTACAGGACTAGCGGGGCGTTCTCCTACGAGCAGTACTTC
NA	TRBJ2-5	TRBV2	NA	CASSRNSIPQETQYF	TGTGCCAGCAGTCGGAACTCTATACCCCAAGAGACCCAGTACTTC
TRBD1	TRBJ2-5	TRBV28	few	CASSPHFSGQGFQETQYF	TGTGCCAGCAGTCCCCACTTTTCGGGACAGGGGTTCCAAGAGACCCAGTACTTC
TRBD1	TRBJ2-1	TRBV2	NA	CASQPLPGGAYNEQFF	TGTGCCAGCCAGCCCCTCCCAGGGGGCGCTTACAATGAGCAGTTCTTC
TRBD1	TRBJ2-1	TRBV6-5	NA	CASSYASGGDEQFF	TGTGCCAGCAGTTACGCGTCAGGGGGCGATGAGCAGTTCTTC
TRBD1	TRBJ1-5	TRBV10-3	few	CAISEGTEFSNQPQHF	TGTGCCATCAGTGAGGGGACAGAGTTTAGCAATCAGCCCCAGCATTTT
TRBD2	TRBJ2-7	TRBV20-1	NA	CSARDFLADSYEQYF	TGCAGTGCTAGAGACTTCCTAGCGGACTCCTACGAGCAGTACTTC
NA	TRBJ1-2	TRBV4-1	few	CASSQAGRDGYTF	TGCGCCAGCAGCCAAGCCGGGAGGGATGGCTACACCTTC
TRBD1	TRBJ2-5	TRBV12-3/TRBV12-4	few	CASAPGTGVQETQYF	TGTGCCAGCGCTCCTGGGACAGGGGTCCAAGAGACCCAGTACTTC
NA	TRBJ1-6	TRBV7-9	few	CASSFVSGANSPLHF	TGTGCCAGCAGCTTTGTGTCGGGGGCGAATTCACCCCTCCACTTT
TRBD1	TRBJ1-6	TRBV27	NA	CASSLKGQAGSYNSPLHF	TGTGCCAGCAGTTTAAAAGGACAGGCGGGATCCTATAATTCACCCCTCCACTTT
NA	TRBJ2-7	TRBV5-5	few	CASSRWMPSYEQYF	TGTGCCAGCAGCAGGTGGATGCCCTCCTACGAGCAGTACTTC